This T cell receptor beta chain is drawn from a study of T-cell reconstitution after alpha-beta-depleted transplantation in children. Whole-study results and caveats: By one year post-transplant, T-cell counts and diversity largely arose from T cells that were newly produced.

Within the sample, this clonotype is medium-sized. The antigen remains undetermined. Unique molecular identifiers were incorporated when the TCRbeta library was constructed. In TCRdb, the PCR reads were re-called with MiXCR into one record per CDR3 protein. The sample comprises roughly 45,000 distinct CDR3 sequences, around 9% of which are singletons, and 27% rests with the top ten. Germline-derived CDR1 and CDR2 are MNHEY and SVGAGI. Trimming cost V 0 bases and J 1 base, with 9 bases left between them. CDR3 length: 15 residues. This specimen was PBMCs, mostly from graft donor cells, taken 60 days after TCRalphabeta/CD19-depleted stem cell transplant. The source is a male patient between 2 and 10 years old who had a stem cell transplant for chronic granulomatous disease, so the T cells may come from the graft donor. The chain has TRBV6-5 and TRBJ2-5; D is unresolved. For the CDR3, the DNA is TGTGCCAGCAGTTACTCCGGGTCCCTCCAAGAGACCCAGTACTTC. Its protein product is CASSYSGSLQETQYF.